The 18 T cell receptor beta chains presented below share a single source sample, sequenced in a study of T cells in Graves' hyperthyroidism and ophthalmopathy. The TCR beta CDR3 regions underwent amplification using RNA transcripts as the source. Using the HTBI primer set, a first-round RT-PCR was run on the TCR CDR3. Via MiXCR, TCRdb re-called the multiplex PCR reads, giving one row per CDR3 protein. This sample has hundreds of thousands of distinct CDR3 sequences, with around 15% found just once. The sequenced sample was blood. Receptors originate from a woman aged 18-29 years with Graves' hyperthyroidism.

This clonotype was counted at least ten times. The chain carries TRBV7-8 and TRBJ2-7, with D perhaps TRBD1 (6 bases). The V gene's germline CDR1 is SGHVS and CDR2 FQNEAQ. Trimming left V 4 bases short and J 3 bases short, with 19 bases between. The CDR3 sequence is 16 residues long. CDR3 in amino acids: CASSSNRAIKRYEQYF. The CDR3 DNA reads as TGTGCCAGCAGCTCTAACAGGGCCATCAAACGCTACGAGCAGTACTTC.

The V and J genes are TRBV6-1 and TRBJ1-6; D might be TRBD1 (5 bases). This CDR3 is built from 15 residues. V lost 5 bases and J 6 bases, leaving 14 bases between the germline ends. Germline V lookup: CDR1 MNHNS, CDR2 SASEGT. The CDR3 here is CASSSEPGPNSPLHF. Written as DNA, the CDR3 is TGTGCCAGCAGTTCTGAGCCGGGGCCTAATTCACCCCTCCACTTT.

As for this clonotype: It is likely a read error, because the conserved phenylalanine at the end of the CDR3 is missing. The rearrangement links TRBV18 to TRBJ1-2; no reliable D call. Germline CDR1 reads KGHSH; CDR2 reads LQKENI. The CDR3 runs to 15 residues. The V and J ends lost 3 bases and 0 bases respectively, with 11 bases between them. The CDR3 loop reads CASSPSWPANYGYTL. CDR3 in DNA: TGTGCCAGCTCACCGTCGTGGCCAGCTAACTATGGCTACACCTTA.

This clonotype showed up many times. The V gene is TRBV20-1, the J gene TRBJ1-6; D is possibly TRBD1 (6 bases). Per the germline V gene, CDR1 is DFQATT and CDR2 is SNEGSKA (reference sequence). The CDR3 is made up of 13 amino acids. Deletions cut 4 bases from V and 7 bases from J, with 11 bases between. CDR3 coding DNA: TGCAGTGCTACAGGGGCTATGAATTCACCCCTCCACTTT. Translation: CSATGAMNSPLHF.

This clonotype came up many times. The chain uses TRBV18 and TRBJ1-1; 9 bases are a match to TRBD1. The V gene end was trimmed by 6 bases and the J gene end by 2 bases; junction bases not matched to a gene: 16. The CDR3 runs 18 residues. The germline V gene encodes CDR1 KGHSH and CDR2 LQKENI. CDR3 amino acids: CASSQRSGTGLSNTEAFF. CDR3 DNA sequence: TGTGCCAGCTCGCAACGATCCGGGACAGGGTTAAGTAACACTGAAGCTTTCTTT. The variable domain in full, completed from reference TRBV18 and TRBJ1-1, reads NAGVMQNPRHLVRRRGQEARLRCSPMKGHSHVYWYRQLPEEGLKFMVYLQKENIIDESGMPKERFSAEFPKEGPSILRIQQVVRGDSAAYFCASSQRSGTGLSNTEAFFGQGTRLTVV.

This clonotype has ten or more counts. This chain connects TRBV12-3 or TRBV12-4 to TRBJ1-1, with D uncertain. The CDR3 is 13 residues long. V lost 2 bases and J lost 3, with 7 bases in between. The CDR3 here is CASSLLPHTEAFF. The CDR3 DNA reads as TGTGCCAGCAGTTTACTCCCGCACACTGAAGCTTTCTTT.

This clonotype came up many times. The chain has TRBV12-3 or TRBV12-4 and TRBJ1-1, with D uncertain. The CDR3 consists of 12 residues. The V end was cut by 5 bases, the J end by 5 bases, with 9 bases between. The CDR3 loop is CASSPRRTEAFF. The CDR3 region has the DNA TGTGCCAGCAGTCCAAGAAGAACTGAAGCTTTCTTT.

The rearrangement uses TRBV20-1 and TRBJ1-2, with no clear D. The CDR3 has 13 amino acids. Trimming took off 1 base at V and 1 base at J, with 7 bases between the two ends. Germline V gene lookup returns CDR1 DFQATT and CDR2 SNEGSKA (reference sequence). CDR3 DNA: TGCAGTGCTAGAGGTTTCAGTAACTATGGCTACACCTTC. Protein sequence: CSARGFSNYGYTF.

This clonotype was picked up many times. V usage is TRBV7-6 and J usage is TRBJ2-7; D is perhaps TRBD1 or TRBD2 (6 bases each). Germline V CDR1 and CDR2: SGHVS, FNYEAQ. With 5 bases removed from V and 3 bases from J, the gap between germline ends came to 17 bases. This CDR3 region has 15 residues. CDR3 coding DNA: TGTGCCAGCAGCCGCGGGACAACGGTTCTCTACGAGCAGTACTTC. Its translation is CASSRGTTVLYEQYF.

This chain connects TRBV10-3 to TRBJ1-4, with TRBD1 matching 7 bases. The CDR3 sequence is 17 residues long. From germline, CDR1 is ENHRY and CDR2 SYGVKD. The V segment lost 2 bases and the J segment 4 bases; nucleotides outside the gene matches: 10. CDR3 loop: CAISESTSGQYNEKLFF. The CDR3 bases are TGTGCCATCAGTGAGAGTACCTCGGGACAGTATAATGAAAAACTGTTTTTT.

This clonotype was counted many times. V and J are TRBV6-2 or TRBV6-3 and TRBJ2-2, with 9 positions matching TRBD1. CDR1 is MNHEY, CDR2 SVGEGT, per germline. The CDR3 contains 15 residues. Trimming cost V 0 bases and J 4 bases; bases outside gene matches: 0. The CDR3 bases are TGTGCCAGCAGTTACTCGGGACAGGGCACCGGGGAGCTGTTTTTT. The encoded protein is CASSYSGQGTGELFF.

This clonotype was seen many times. The CDR3 loop reads CASSLSLLGLKSYNEQFF. CDR3 DNA: TGTGCCAGCAGCTTATCCTTGTTGGGGCTCAAATCCTACAATGAGCAGTTCTTC. The V gene is TRBV11-3, the J gene TRBJ2-1; possibly TRBD1 for D (5 bases). In germline, CDR1 is SGHNT, CDR2 YENEEA. The CDR3 has 18 amino acids. The germline V and J ends were trimmed by 2 bases and 1 base, with 18 bases remaining between them.

This clonotype has at least ten counts. The chain has TRBV28 and TRBJ2-7; D perhaps matches TRBD2 (5 bases). The V end lost 0 bases, the J end lost 6 bases, and 12 bases lay between the germline ends. CDR1 is MDHEN, CDR2 SYDVKM, per germline. The CDR3 is made up of 14 amino acids. In DNA, the CDR3 is TGTGCCAGCAGTTTATGGAGGCACGAGGGCGAGCAGTACTTC. Translation gives CASSLWRHEGEQYF.

This clonotype was found many times. CDR3 amino acids: CASRRGTGGFNEQFF. The CDR3, as DNA: TGTGCCAGCAGGAGGGGGACAGGGGGTTTCAATGAGCAGTTCTTC. The chain employs TRBV2 and TRBJ2-1, with TRBD1 identical over 11 bases. Germline lookup yields CDR1 SNHLY and CDR2 FYNNEI. This CDR3 is 15 amino acids long. J gave up 6 bases and V 6 bases, and 7 bases lay outside the gene matches.

This clonotype was recorded many times. V is TRBV6-1 and J is TRBJ1-2; TRBD1 matches 9 bases. Germline CDR1 and CDR2: MNHNS and SASEGT. After removal of 4 bases from V and 5 bases from J, the junction contained 11 bases not matched to a gene. The CDR3 runs to 16 residues. CDR3 residues: CASSGGPGQGFYGYTF. In DNA form, the CDR3 reads TGTGCCAGCAGTGGAGGCCCGGGACAGGGATTTTATGGCTACACCTTC.

The sample holds a few counts of this clonotype. The chain employs TRBV5-1 and TRBJ1-3; D ambiguous. V was trimmed by 3 bases and J by 0 bases, leaving 16 bases between them. CDR3 length: 17 residues. CDR1 and CDR2 (germline): SGHRS, YFSETQ. The CDR3: CASSSTRAGTSGNTIYF. CDR3 sequence (DNA): TGCGCCAGCAGCTCGACGCGAGCCGGAACCTCTGGAAACACCATATATTTT.

This clonotype occurred many times. The chain is built from TRBV2 and TRBJ2-3; D is undetermined. Trimming pared 4 bases from V and 0 bases from J, leaving 8 bases between. This CDR3 is 14 amino acids long. CDR1 and CDR2 (germline): SNHLY, FYNNEI. Here the CDR3 reads CASSATRSTDTQYF. The CDR3 DNA reads as TGTGCCAGCAGTGCGACCCGTAGCACAGATACGCAGTATTTT.

In this sample, this clonotype turned up a few times. V gene TRBV7-2 combines with J gene TRBJ1-4; 9 bases are a match to TRBD1. The germline V gene has CDR1 SGHTA and CDR2 FQGNSA. CDR3 length equals 15 residues. V lost 5 bases and J lost 3; bases outside the gene matches: 4. CDR3 in amino acids: CASSTTGGPNEKLFF. The CDR3 DNA reads TGTGCCAGCAGCACTACAGGGGGCCCTAATGAAAAACTGTTTTTT.